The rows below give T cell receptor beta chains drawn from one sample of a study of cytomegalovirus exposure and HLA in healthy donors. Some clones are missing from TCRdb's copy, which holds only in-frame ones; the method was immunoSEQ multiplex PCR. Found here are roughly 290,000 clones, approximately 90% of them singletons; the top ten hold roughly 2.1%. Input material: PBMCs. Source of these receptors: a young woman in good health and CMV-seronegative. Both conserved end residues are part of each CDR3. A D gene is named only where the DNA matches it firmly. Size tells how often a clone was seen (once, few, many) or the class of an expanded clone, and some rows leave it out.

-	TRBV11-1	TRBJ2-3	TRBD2	CASSLRGGAADTQYF	TGTGCCAGCAGCTTACGCGGGGGGGCCGCAGATACGCAGTATTTT
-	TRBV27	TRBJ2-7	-	CASSLKVRPGDEQYF	TGTGCCAGCAGTTTAAAAGTCAGGCCAGGGGACGAGCAGTACTTC
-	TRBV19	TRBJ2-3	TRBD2	CASSIGGGTDTQYF	TGTGCCAGTAGTATCGGGGGGGGCACAGATACGCAGTATTTT
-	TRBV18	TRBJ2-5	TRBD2	CASSPKLADQETQYF	TGTGCCAGCTCACCAAAACTAGCGGATCAAGAGACCCAGTACTTC
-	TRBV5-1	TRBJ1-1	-	CASRRGRGTEAFF	TGCGCCAGCAGACGTGGGCGGGGGACTGAAGCTTTCTTT
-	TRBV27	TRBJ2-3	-	CASSLLLAPDTQYF	TGTGCCAGCAGTTTATTGCTAGCGCCCGATACGCAGTATTTT
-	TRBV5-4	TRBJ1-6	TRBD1	CASSPGGMTSSYNSPLHF	TGTGCCAGCAGCCCAGGGGGGATGACAAGCTCCTATAATTCACCCCTCCACTTT
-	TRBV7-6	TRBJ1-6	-	CASSLTDPPGKNSPLHF	TGTGCCAGCAGCTTAACGGACCCGCCAGGGAAGAATTCACCCCTCCACTTT
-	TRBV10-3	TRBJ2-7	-	CAAGDTPYEQYF	TGTGCCGCAGGGGACACTCCCTACGAGCAGTACTTC
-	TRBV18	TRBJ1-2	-	CASSPSGTKGYTF	TGTGCCAGCTCACCCTCCGGGACAAAAGGCTACACCTTC
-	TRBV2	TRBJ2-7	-	CASSGTGPYEQYF	TGTGCCAGCAGTGGGACTGGACCCTACGAGCAGTACTTC
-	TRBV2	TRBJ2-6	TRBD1	CASGPGTGSGANVLTF	TGTGCCAGCGGCCCGGGGACAGGCTCTGGGGCCAACGTCCTGACTTTC
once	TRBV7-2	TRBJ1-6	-	CASSLGSSYNSPLHF	TGTGCCAGCAGCTTAGGGAGTTCCTATAATTCACCCCTCCACTTT
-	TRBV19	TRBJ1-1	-	CASTRRNVDTEAFF	TGTGCCAGTACCCGGCGGAACGTAGATACTGAAGCTTTCTTT
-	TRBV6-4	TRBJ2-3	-	CASSDGGSHTDTQYF	TGTGCCAGCAGTGACGGGGGGTCACACACAGATACGCAGTATTTT
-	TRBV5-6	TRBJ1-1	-	CASSSDRRDTEAFF	TGTGCCAGCAGTTCCGACAGACGGGACACTGAAGCTTTCTTT
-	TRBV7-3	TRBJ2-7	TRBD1	CASSLGTGPYEQYF	TGTGCCAGCAGCTTAGGGACAGGCCCCTACGAGCAGTACTTC
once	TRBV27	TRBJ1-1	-	CASSLFPGTNTEAFF	TGTGCCAGCAGTTTATTTCCGGGTACGAACACTGAAGCTTTCTTT
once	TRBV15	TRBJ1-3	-	CATSRDRGSGNTIYF	TGTGCCACCAGCAGAGACAGGGGCTCTGGAAACACCATATATTTT
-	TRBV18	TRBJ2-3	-	CASSTAVPTDTQYF	TGTGCCAGCTCTACAGCGGTCCCCACAGATACGCAGTATTTT
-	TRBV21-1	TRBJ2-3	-	CASSKGGMSGGPRPEGTDTQYF	TGTGCCAGCAGCAAAGGAGGGATGAGCGGGGGGCCACGACCAGAGGGCACAGATACGCAGTATTTT
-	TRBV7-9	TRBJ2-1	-	CASSLASGRAEQFF	TGTGCCAGCAGCTTAGCATCGGGGAGAGCTGAGCAGTTCTTC
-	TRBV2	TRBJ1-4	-	CASSETLQGPNEKLFF	TGTGCCAGCAGTGAAACCCTACAGGGACCTAATGAAAAACTGTTTTTT
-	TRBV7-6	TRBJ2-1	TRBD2	CASSLKTSGGARYNEQFF	TGTGCCAGCAGCTTAAAGACTAGCGGGGGGGCCAGGTACAATGAGCAGTTCTTC
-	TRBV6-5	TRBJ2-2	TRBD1	CASRAGTDTGELFF	TGTGCCAGCAGGGCCGGGACAGACACCGGGGAGCTGTTTTTT
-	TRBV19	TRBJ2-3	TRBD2	CASMGSGAYTDTQYF	TGTGCCAGTATGGGAAGCGGGGCCTACACAGATACGCAGTATTTT
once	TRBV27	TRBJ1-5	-	CASSPRSAGNQPQHF	TGTGCCAGCAGTCCACGTTCTGCCGGGAATCAGCCCCAGCATTTT
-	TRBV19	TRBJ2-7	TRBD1	CASRGQGVWEQYF	TGTGCCAGTAGGGGACAGGGAGTGTGGGAGCAGTACTTC
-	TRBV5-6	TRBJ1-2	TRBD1	CASSPPLGQGYYGYTF	TGTGCCAGCAGCCCGCCCCTGGGACAGGGTTACTATGGCTACACCTTC
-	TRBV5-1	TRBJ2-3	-	CASSLAPGGRTDTQYF	TGCGCCAGCAGCTTGGCCCCGGGGGGCCGGACAGATACGCAGTATTTT
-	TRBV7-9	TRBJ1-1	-	CSSSPQGMNTEAFF	TGTTCCAGCAGCCCTCAGGGTATGAACACTGAAGCTTTCTTT
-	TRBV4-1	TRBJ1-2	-	CASSQVRDGYTF	TGCGCCAGCAGCCAAGTTCGGGATGGCTACACCTTC
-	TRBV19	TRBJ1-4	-	CASSFYGGPDEKLFF	TGTGCCAGTAGTTTCTACGGGGGTCCGGATGAAAAACTGTTTTTT